This T cell receptor (beta chain) was sequenced in a study of Ad26.COV2.S vaccination and SARS-CoV-2 variants. Study conclusions and caveats: Total T cell responses were possibly underestimated by TCR breadth and depth analyses.

A remark on this clone: What it binds is not known.

With 4 bases removed from V and 2 bases from J, the gap between germline ends came to 14 bases. Germline CDR1 LGHNA, CDR2 YSLEER. The CDR3 spans 15 residues. Some clones are missing from TCRdb's copy, which holds only in-frame ones; the method was immunoSEQ multiplex PCR. The sample holds about 350,000 clones, around 83% seen once. Noted treatment: roughly 19 received Ad26.COV2.S at low or high dose, single or two shots; roughly 5 received placebo; per-sample allocation not given. Day 63 following the first vaccine or placebo injection was when the samples were taken. This rearrangement joins TRBV4-3 to TRBJ1-2; D remains ambiguous. This specimen consisted of peripheral blood, obtained in a trial of Ad26.COV2.S vaccine versus placebo. The receptor was derived from a person aged 18-65 years who received the Ad26.COV2.S COVID-19 vaccine or a placebo. CDR3 sequence reads: CASSPGPNFNYGYTF. In nucleotides, the CDR3 is TGCGCCAGCAGCCCTGGACCTAACTTCAACTATGGCTACACCTTC.